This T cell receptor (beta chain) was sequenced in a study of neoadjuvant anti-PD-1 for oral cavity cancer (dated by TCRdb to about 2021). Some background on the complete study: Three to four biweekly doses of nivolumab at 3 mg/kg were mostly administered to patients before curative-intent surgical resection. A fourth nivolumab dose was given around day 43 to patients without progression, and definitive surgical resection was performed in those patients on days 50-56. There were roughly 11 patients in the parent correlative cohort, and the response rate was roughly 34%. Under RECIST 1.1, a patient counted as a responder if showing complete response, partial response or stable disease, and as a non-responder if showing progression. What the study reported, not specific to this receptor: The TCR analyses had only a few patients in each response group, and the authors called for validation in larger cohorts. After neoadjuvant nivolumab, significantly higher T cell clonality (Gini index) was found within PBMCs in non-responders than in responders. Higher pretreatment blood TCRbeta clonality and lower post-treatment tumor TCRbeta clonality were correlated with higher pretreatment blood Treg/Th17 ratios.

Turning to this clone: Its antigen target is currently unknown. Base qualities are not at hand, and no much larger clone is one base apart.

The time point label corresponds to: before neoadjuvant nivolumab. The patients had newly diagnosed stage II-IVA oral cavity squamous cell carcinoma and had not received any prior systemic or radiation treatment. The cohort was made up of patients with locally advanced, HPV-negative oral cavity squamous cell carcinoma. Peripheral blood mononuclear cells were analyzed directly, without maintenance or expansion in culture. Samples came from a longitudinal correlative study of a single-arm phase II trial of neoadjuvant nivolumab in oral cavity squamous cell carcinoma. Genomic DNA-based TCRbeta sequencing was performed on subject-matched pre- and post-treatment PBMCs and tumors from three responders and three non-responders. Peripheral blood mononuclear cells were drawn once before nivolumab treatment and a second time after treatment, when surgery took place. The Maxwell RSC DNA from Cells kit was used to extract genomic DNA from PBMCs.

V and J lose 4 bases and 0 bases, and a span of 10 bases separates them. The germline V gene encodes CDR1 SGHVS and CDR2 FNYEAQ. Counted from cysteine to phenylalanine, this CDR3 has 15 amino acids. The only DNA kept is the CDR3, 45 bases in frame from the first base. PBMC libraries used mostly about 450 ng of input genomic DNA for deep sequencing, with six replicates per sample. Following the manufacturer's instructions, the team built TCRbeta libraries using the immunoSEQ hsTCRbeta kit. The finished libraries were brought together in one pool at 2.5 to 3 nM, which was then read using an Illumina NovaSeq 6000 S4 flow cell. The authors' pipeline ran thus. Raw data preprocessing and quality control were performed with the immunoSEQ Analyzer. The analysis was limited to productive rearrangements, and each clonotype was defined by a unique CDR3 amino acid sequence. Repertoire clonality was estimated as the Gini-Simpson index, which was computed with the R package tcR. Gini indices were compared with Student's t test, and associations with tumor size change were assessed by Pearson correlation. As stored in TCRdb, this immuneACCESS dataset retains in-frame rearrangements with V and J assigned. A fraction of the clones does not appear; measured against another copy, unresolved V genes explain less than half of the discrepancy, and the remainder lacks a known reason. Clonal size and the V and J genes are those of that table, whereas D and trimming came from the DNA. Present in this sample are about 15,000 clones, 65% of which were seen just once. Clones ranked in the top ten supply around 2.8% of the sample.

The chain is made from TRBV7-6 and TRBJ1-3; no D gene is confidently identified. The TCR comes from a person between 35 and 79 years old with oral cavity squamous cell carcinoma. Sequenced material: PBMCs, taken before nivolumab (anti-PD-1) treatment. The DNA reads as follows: TGTGCCAGCAGCTCCGACGCTAGCTCTGGAAACACCATATATTTT. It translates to CASSSDASSGNTIYF.